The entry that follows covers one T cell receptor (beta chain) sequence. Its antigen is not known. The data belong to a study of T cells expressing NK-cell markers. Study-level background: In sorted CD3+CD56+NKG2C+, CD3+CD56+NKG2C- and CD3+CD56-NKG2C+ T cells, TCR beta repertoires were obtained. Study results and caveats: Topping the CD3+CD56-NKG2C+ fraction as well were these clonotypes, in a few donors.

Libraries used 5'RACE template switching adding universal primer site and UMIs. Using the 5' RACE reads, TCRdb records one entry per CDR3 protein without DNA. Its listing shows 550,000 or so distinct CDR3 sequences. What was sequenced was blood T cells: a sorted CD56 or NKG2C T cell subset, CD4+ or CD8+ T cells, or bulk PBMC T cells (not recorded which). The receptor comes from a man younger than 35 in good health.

CDR3 amino acids: CSARGVLRLEDNEQFF. The chain carries TRBV20-1 and TRBJ2-1; TCRdb selects TRBD2, and the lack of DNA leaves this call unchecked. Per germline, CDR1 DFQATT and CDR2 SNEGSKA (reference sequence). The CDR3 covers 16 residues.